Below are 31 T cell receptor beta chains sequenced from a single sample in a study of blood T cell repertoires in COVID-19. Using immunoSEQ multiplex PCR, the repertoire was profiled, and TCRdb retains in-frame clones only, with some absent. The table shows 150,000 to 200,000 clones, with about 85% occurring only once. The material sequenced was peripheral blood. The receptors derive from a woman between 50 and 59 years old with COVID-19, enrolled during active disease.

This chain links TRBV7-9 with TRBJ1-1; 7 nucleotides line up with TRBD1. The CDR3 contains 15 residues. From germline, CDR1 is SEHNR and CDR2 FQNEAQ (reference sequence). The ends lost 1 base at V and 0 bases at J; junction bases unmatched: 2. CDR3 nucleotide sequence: TGTGCCAGCAGCTTAGGGACAGGCTTGAACACTGAAGCTTTCTTT. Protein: CASSLGTGLNTEAFF.

DNA of the CDR3: TGTGCCAGCAGCTTAGTGGGACAGCGAAGCACTGAAGCTTTCTTT. It yields the protein CASSLVGQRSTEAFF. The chain is built from TRBV7-9 and TRBJ1-1; 7 nucleotides match TRBD1. V lost 1 base and J lost 4; bases outside the gene matches: 6. The CDR3 has 15 residues. The germline gives CDR1 SEHNR, CDR2 FQNEAQ (reference sequence).

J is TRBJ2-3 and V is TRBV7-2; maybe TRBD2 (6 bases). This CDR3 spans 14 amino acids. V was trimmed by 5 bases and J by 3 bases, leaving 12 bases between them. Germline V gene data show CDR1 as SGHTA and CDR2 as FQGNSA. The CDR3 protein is CASSGGTFTDTQYF. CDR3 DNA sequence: TGTGCCAGCAGCGGAGGGACTTTTACAGATACGCAGTATTTT.

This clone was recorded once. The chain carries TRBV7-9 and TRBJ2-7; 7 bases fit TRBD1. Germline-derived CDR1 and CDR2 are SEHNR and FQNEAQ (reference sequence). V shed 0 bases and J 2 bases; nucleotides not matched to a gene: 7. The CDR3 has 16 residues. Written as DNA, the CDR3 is TGTGCCAGCAGCTTAGCGCGGGCAGGGGGTACCTACGAGCAGTACTTC. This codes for CASSLARAGGTYEQYF.

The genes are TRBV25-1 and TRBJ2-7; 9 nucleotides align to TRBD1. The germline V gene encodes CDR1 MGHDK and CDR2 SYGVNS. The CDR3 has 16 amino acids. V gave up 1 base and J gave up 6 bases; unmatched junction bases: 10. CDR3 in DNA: TGTGCCAGCAGTGAATTACTGGGACAGGGATCAGGCGAGCAGTACTTC. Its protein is CASSELLGQGSGEQYF.

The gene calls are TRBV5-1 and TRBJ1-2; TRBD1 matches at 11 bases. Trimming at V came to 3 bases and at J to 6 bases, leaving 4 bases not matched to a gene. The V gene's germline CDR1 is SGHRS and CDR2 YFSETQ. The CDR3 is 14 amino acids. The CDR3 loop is CASSSGQGEDGYTF. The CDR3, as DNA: TGCGCCAGCAGCTCGGGACAGGGGGAAGATGGCTACACCTTC.

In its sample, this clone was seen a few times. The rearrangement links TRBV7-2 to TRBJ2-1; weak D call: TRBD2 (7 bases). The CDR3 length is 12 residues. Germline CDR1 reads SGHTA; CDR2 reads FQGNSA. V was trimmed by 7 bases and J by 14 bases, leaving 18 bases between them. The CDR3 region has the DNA TGTGCCAGCACCGAGGGAGGGGGGGAAAAGTTCTTC. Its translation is CASTEGGGEKFF.

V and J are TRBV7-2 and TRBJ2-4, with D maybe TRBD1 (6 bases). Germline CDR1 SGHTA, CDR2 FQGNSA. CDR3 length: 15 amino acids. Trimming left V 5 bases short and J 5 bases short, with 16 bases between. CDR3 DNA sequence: TGTGCCAGCAGCCTAGGGGGACAAGGCCAAAACATTCAGTACTTC. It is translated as CASSLGGQGQNIQYF.

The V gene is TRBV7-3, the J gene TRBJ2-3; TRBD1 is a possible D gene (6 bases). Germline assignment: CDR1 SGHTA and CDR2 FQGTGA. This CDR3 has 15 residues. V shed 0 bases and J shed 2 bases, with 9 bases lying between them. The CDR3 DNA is TGTGCCAGCAGCTTAACGGGGGCCTACACAGATACGCAGTATTTT. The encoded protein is CASSLTGAYTDTQYF.

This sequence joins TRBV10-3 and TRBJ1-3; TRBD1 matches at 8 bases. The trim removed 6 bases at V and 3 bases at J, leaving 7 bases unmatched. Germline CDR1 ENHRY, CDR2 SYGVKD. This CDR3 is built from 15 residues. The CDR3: CAIRSTGGVGNTIYF. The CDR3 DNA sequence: TGTGCCATCAGATCAACAGGGGGAGTTGGAAACACCATATATTTT.

CDR3 in amino acids: CASSPPRGVETQYF. The DNA of the CDR3 is TGTGCCAGCAGCCCACCCAGGGGGGTCGAGACCCAGTACTTC. The chain carries TRBV5-6 and TRBJ2-5; D possibly corresponds to TRBD1 (7 bases). V lost 4 bases and J 5 bases, leaving 15 bases between the germline ends. The CDR3 runs to 14 residues. Germline V gene lookup returns CDR1 SGHDT and CDR2 YYEEEE.

The CDR3 loop reads CASSSGFTDTQYF. CDR3 coding DNA: TGCGCCAGCAGCTCAGGCTTCACAGATACGCAGTATTTT. The rearrangement links TRBV5-1 to TRBJ2-3; D call uncertain. The CDR3 length is 13 residues. CDR1 is SGHRS, CDR2 YFSETQ, per germline. The V and J ends lost 3 bases and 2 bases respectively, with 7 bases between them.

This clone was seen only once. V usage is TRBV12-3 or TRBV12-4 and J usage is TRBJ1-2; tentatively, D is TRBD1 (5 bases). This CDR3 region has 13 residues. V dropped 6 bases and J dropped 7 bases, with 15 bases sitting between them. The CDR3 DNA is TGTGCCAGCAGACGGACGGGCCAGGGTGGCTACACCTTC. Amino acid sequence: CASRRTGQGGYTF.

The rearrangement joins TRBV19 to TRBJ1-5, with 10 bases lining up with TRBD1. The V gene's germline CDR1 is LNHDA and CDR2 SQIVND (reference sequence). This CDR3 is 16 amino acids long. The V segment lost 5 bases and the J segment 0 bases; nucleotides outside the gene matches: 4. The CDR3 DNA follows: TGTGCCAGTAGTGGGACAGGGGCCTATAGCAATCAGCCCCAGCATTTT. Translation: CASSGTGAYSNQPQHF.

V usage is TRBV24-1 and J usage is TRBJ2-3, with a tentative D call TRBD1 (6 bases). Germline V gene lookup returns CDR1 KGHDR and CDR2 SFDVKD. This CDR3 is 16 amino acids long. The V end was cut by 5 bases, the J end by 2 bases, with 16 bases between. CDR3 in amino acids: CATSGAETGNTDTQYF. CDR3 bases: TGTGCCACCAGTGGGGCAGAGACAGGAAACACAGATACGCAGTATTTT.

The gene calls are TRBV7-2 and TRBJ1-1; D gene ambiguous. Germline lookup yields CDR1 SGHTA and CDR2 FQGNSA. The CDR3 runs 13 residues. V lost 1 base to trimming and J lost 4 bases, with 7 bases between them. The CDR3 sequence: CASSLVEGTEAFF. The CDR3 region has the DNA TGTGCCAGCAGCTTAGTTGAGGGCACTGAAGCTTTCTTT.

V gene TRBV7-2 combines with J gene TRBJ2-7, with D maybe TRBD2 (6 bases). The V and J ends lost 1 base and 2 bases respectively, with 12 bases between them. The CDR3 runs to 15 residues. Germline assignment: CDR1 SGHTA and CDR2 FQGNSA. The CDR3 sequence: CASSLGLAFAYEQYF. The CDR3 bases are TGTGCCAGCAGCTTAGGGCTAGCGTTTGCCTACGAGCAGTACTTC.

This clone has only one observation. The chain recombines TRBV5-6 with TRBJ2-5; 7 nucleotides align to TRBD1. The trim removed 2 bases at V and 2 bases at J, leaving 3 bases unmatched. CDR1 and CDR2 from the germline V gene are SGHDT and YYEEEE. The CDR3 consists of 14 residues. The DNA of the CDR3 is TGTGCCAGCAGCTTTTTGGGACAGCAAGAGACCCAGTACTTC. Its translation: CASSFLGQQETQYF.

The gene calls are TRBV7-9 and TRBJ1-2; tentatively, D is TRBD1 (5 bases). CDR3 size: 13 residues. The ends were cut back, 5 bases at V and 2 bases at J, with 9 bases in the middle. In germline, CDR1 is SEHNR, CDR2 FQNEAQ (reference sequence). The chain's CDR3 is CASSPGQNYGYTF. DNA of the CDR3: TGTGCCAGCAGCCCCGGACAAAACTATGGCTACACCTTC.

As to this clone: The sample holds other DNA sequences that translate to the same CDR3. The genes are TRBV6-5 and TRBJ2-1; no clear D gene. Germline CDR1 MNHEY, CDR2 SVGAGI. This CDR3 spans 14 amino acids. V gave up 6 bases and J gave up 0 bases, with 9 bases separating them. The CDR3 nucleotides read TGTGCCAGCAGCCGAGGTGACTCCTACAATGAGCAGTTCTTC. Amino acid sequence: CASSRGDSYNEQFF.

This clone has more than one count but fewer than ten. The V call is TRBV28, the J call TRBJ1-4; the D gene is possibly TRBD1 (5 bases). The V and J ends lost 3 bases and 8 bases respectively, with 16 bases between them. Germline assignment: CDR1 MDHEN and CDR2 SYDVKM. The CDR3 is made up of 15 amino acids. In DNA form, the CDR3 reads TGTGCCAGCAGTTTTATAGGGCAGGGCGAAGAAAAACTGTTTTTT. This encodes CASSFIGQGEEKLFF.

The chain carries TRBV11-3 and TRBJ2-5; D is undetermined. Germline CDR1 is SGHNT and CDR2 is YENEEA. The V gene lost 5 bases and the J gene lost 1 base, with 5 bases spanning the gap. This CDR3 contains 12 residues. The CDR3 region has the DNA TGTGCCAGCAGCCCATCCCAAGAGACCCAGTACTTC. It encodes CASSPSQETQYF.

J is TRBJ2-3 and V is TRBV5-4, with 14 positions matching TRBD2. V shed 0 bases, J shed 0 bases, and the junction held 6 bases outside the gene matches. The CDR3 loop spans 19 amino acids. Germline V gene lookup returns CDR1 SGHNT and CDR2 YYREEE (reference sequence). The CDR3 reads CASSLGTSGGFTSTDTQYF. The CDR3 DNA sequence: TGTGCCAGCAGCTTGGGGACTAGCGGGGGGTTCACTAGCACAGATACGCAGTATTTT. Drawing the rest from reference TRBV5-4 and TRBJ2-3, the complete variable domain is ETGVTQSPTHLIKTRGQQVTLRCSSQSGHNTVSWYQQALGQGPQFIFQYYREEENGRGNFPPRFSGLQFPNYSSELNVNALELDDSALYLCASSLGTSGGFTSTDTQYFGPGTRLTVL.

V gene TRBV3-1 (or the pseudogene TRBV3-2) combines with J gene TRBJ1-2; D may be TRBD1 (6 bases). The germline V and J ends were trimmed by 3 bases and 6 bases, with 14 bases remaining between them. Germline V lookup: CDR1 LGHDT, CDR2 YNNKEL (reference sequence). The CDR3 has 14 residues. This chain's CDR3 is CASSHGTISDGYTF. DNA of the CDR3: TGTGCCAGCAGCCACGGGACAATTTCAGATGGCTACACCTTC.

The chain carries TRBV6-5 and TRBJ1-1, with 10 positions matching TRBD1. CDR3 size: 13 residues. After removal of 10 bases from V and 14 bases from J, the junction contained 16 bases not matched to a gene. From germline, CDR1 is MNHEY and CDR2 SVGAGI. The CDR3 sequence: CATWGYEGTGVFF. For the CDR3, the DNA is TGTGCCACCTGGGGGTATGAGGGGACAGGGGTCTTCTTT.

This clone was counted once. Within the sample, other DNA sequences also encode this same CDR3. The CDR3 spells CASSRTSGGTGELFF. CDR3 DNA sequence: TGTGCCAGCAGCCGGACTAGCGGGGGAACCGGGGAGCTGTTTTTT. This chain uses TRBV3-1 (or the pseudogene TRBV3-2) with TRBJ2-2, with 13 bases matching TRBD2. This CDR3 contains 15 residues. The ends lost 4 bases at V and 5 bases at J; junction bases unmatched: 1. Per germline, CDR1 LGHDT and CDR2 YNNKEL (reference sequence).

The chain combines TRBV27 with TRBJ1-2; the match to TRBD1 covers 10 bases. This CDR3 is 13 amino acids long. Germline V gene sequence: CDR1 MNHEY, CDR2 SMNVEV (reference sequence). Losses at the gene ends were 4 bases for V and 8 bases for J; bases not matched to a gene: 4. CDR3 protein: CASSSTGGGGYTF. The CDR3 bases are TGTGCCAGCAGTTCGACAGGGGGCGGGGGCTACACCTTC.

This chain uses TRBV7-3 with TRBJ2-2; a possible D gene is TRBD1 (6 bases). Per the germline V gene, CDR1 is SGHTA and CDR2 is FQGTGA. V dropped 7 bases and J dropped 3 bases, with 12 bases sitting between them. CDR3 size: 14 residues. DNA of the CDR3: TGTGCCAGCACCTCCAAGGGGGACACCGGGGAGCTGTTTTTT. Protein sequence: CASTSKGDTGELFF.

DNA of the CDR3: TGTGCCAGCAGTTACACGTGGACTAGCGGGGGGGGAGAGTTCTTC. Translation gives CASSYTWTSGGGEFF. The rearrangement uses TRBV6-5 and TRBJ2-1; TRBD2 aligns across 15 bases. J was trimmed by 14 bases and V by 2 bases; bases with no gene match: 7. The V gene's germline CDR1 is MNHEY and CDR2 SVGAGI. CDR3 size: 15 residues.

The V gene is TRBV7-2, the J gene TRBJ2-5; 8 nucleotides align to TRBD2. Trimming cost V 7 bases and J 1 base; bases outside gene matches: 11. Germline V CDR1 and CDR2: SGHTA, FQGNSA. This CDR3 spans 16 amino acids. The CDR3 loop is CASIQRGRGGQETQYF. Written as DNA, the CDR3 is TGTGCCAGCATCCAAAGGGGCCGGGGGGGCCAAGAGACCCAGTACTTC.

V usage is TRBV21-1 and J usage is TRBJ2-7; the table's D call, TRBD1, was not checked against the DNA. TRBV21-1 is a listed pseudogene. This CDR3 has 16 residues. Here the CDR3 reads CASSKERQGGVREQYF. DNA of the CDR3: TGTGCCAGCAGCAAAGAACGACAGGGGGGAGTACGGGAGCAGTACTTC.